The 10 T cell receptor beta chains below come from one sample, sequenced in a study of blood T cell repertoires in COVID-19. Assay used: immunoSEQ multiplex PCR; TCRdb lists only in-frame clones, some missing. The sample has tens of thousands of clones, approximately 81% seen once. Specimen: peripheral blood. The receptor set was obtained from a human donor in a cohort sampled during active COVID-19.

The chain couples TRBV7-3 to TRBJ1-1; no clear D gene. This CDR3 is built from 12 residues. V lost 4 bases, J lost 8 bases, and 11 bases lay in between. The germline V gene encodes CDR1 SGHTA and CDR2 FQGTGA. In DNA, the CDR3 is TGTGCCAGCAGCTCCCTATCAGGAGAAGCTTTCTTT. Translating gives CASSSLSGEAFF.

This sequence joins TRBV7-2 and TRBJ1-2, with TRBD1 matching 7 bases. V lost 5 bases and J lost 8; bases outside the gene matches: 17. Germline-derived CDR1 and CDR2 are SGHTA and FQGNSA. The CDR3 is 16 residues long. The CDR3 loop is CASSNGQVEFRAGYTF. The CDR3 bases are TGTGCCAGCAGCAACGGACAGGTGGAATTCAGGGCGGGCTACACCTTC. Based on the CDR3 plus reference TRBV7-2 and TRBJ1-2, the full variable domain is GAGVSQSPSNKVTEKGKDVELRCDPISGHTALYWYRQSLGQGLEFLIYFQGNSAPDKSGLPSDRFSAERTGGSVSTLTIQRTQQEDSAVYLCASSNGQVEFRAGYTFGSGTRLTVV.

The gene calls are TRBV2 and TRBJ1-6, with 7 bases that match TRBD1. The CDR3 has 14 residues. V lost 6 bases and J lost 9; bases outside the gene matches: 8. Germline loops: CDR1 SNHLY, CDR2 FYNNEI. CDR3 amino acids: CASRTGTEVSPLHF. In nucleotides, the CDR3 is TGTGCCAGCAGGACCGGGACAGAAGTTTCACCCCTCCACTTT.

The chain uses TRBV7-2 and TRBJ2-7; D may be TRBD1 (6 bases). CDR3 length equals 14 residues. V lost 3 bases, J lost 0 bases, and 9 bases lay in between. Germline V gives CDR1 SGHTA, CDR2 FQGNSA. The CDR3 DNA follows: TGTGCCAGCAGCTTGGGGACAACCTCCTACGAGCAGTACTTC. Amino acid sequence: CASSLGTTSYEQYF. The full variable domain, its missing parts supplied by reference TRBV7-2 and TRBJ2-7, is GAGVSQSPSNKVTEKGKDVELRCDPISGHTALYWYRQSLGQGLEFLIYFQGNSAPDKSGLPSDRFSAERTGGSVSTLTIQRTQQEDSAVYLCASSLGTTSYEQYFGPGTRLTVT.

The chain recombines TRBV6-2 or TRBV6-3 with TRBJ2-7; TRBD1 matches at 7 bases. Per germline, CDR1 MNHEY and CDR2 SVGEGT. Unmatched junction bases numbered 3, after V lost 4 bases and J lost 0 bases. This CDR3 has 14 amino acids. In DNA form, the CDR3 reads TGTGCCAGCAGTTCGGACAGGAGCTCCTACGAGCAGTACTTC. Amino acids: CASSSDRSSYEQYF.

The rearrangement joins TRBV27 to TRBJ2-7; D may be TRBD1 (6 bases). The CDR3 contains 14 residues. Germline V gene sequence: CDR1 MNHEY, CDR2 SMNVEV (reference sequence). V was cut by 8 bases and J by 2 bases, with 16 bases left in between. The CDR3 DNA follows: TGTGCCAGCGGGCTTAAACAGGGTCCCTACGAGCAGTACTTC. This translates into CASGLKQGPYEQYF.

This clone was seen once. The chain uses TRBV29-1 and TRBJ1-2, with unresolved D. V was pared by 5 bases and J by 8 bases, with 12 bases between. From germline, CDR1 is SQVTM and CDR2 ANQGSEA. The length of the CDR3 is 11 residues. CDR3 protein: CSVQDLEGYTF. The CDR3 nucleotides read TGCAGCGTTCAGGATTTAGAAGGCTACACCTTC.

The CDR3 region has the DNA TGCGCCAGCAGCTCGGCCCTCGGTCCGGCGGGTAAAGAGACCCAGTACTTC. This codes for CASSSALGPAGKETQYF. This chain links TRBV5-1 with TRBJ2-5, with D maybe TRBD2 (5 bases). This CDR3 region has 17 residues. The germline V gene has CDR1 SGHRS and CDR2 YFSETQ. V lost 3 bases, J lost 3 bases, and 21 bases lay in between. The whole variable domain, remainder taken from reference TRBV5-1 and TRBJ2-5, is KAGVTQTPRYLIKTRGQQVTLSCSPISGHRSVSWYQQTPGQGLQFLFEYFSETQRNKGNFPGRFSGRQFSNSRSEMNVSTLELGDSALYLCASSSALGPAGKETQYFGPGTRLLVL.

This clone was counted a single time. This sequence joins TRBV2 and TRBJ1-2; 10 bases map to TRBD1. Per the germline V gene, CDR1 is SNHLY and CDR2 is FYNNEI. V trimming: 3 bases; J trimming: 2 bases; junction bases outside the gene matches: 6. The CDR3 is 16 amino acids. This CDR3 is CASSDTGTGENYGYTF. The CDR3 region has the DNA TGTGCCAGCAGTGATACCGGGACAGGGGAAAACTATGGCTACACCTTC.

V usage is TRBV27 and J usage is TRBJ2-7; TRBD2 is a possible D gene (6 bases). The CDR3 covers 16 residues. V shed 3 bases and J shed 5 bases, with 20 bases lying between them. Per germline, CDR1 MNHEY and CDR2 SMNVEV (reference sequence). The CDR3: CASSLSPRDSNDEQYF. CDR3 DNA sequence: TGTGCCAGCAGTTTGTCCCCCCGGGACTCCAACGACGAGCAGTACTTC.